The sequence of this T cell receptor (beta chain) was determined in a study of T cells in Graves' hyperthyroidism and ophthalmopathy. Overall study results and limits: Ophthalmopathy was predicted by the model a median of about 6.7 months ahead of onset.

Per germline, CDR1 SNHLY and CDR2 FYNNEI. J gave up 5 bases and V 6 bases, and 10 bases lay outside the gene matches. This CDR3 has 15 amino acids. Authors of the study amplified TCR beta CDR3 regions from RNA transcripts. Using the HTBI primer set, a first-round RT-PCR was run on the TCR CDR3. TCRdb processed the multiplex PCR reads anew with MiXCR; each CDR3 protein has one entry. Among about 300,000 distinct CDR3 sequences, approximately 19% were seen once, and the ten largest hold about 40%. This clonotype was observed at least ten times. Its antigen is not identified. The specimen was blood. The clonotype comes from a man over 45 with Graves' ophthalmopathy. The chain links TRBV2 to TRBJ2-5; 9 nucleotides agree with TRBD1. The CDR3 spells CASSELQGAKETQYF. CDR3 coding DNA: TGTGCCAGCAGCGAATTACAGGGGGCTAAGGAGACCCAGTACTTC.